This T cell receptor (beta chain) is from a study of immune heterogeneity within non-small cell lung tumors. Study-level findings and limits: Largely different high-frequency T-cell receptor beta clonotypes were found between individual patients.

Multiplex PCR was performed with 32 V and 13 J primers, and it amplified TCR beta CDR3. TCRdb re-analysed the multiplex PCR reads in MiXCR, keeping a single row per CDR3 protein. This sample has about 12,000 distinct CDR3 sequences, with about 23% found just once. This clonotype was counted a few times. Its antigen remains unknown. The junction and the germline gene differ at one end; a read error may be behind it. Per sample, approximately 580 ng of bulk tumor genomic DNA was the template used. Surgeons took several biopsies per primary tumor, spaced far apart, during surgery. Curative surgery was performed on patients who had untreated, newly diagnosed non-small cell lung cancer. This CDR3 spans 14 amino acids. Germline values: CDR1 MRHNA, CDR2 SNTAGT.

The chain combines TRBV6-4 with TRBJ2-1, with 12 bases that match TRBD1. The receptor was derived from a man aged 45 to 65 with non-small cell lung cancer. The sequenced material came from lung tumor tissue. CDR3 nucleotide sequence: TGTGCCAGCGGTGACGGGACAGGGGGCAATGGGCAGTTCTTC. This codes for CASGDGTGGNGQFF.